The clone carrying this T cell receptor beta chain was recorded at least ten times. This specimen belongs to a study of blood T cell repertoires in COVID-19. Study background: Sites in the United States, Italy and Spain provided acute and convalescent COVID-19 samples.

Per the study methods: Estimated nucleated cell counts came from reference gene primer amplification. Sequenced by immunoSEQ multiplex PCR; TCRdb stores in-frame clones only, minus some. The V and J calls and clone size come from that table; D and trimming were worked out from the DNA. The sample yields hundreds of thousands of clones, around 89% seen once. The CDR3 length is 14 residues. Losses at the gene ends were 6 bases for V and 7 bases for J; bases not matched to a gene: 8. The germline V gene encodes CDR1 WNHNN and CDR2 SYGVQD (reference sequence). Source material: PBMCs or T cells enriched from blood (not recorded which). The chain uses TRBV10-1 and TRBJ2-1, with TRBD2 matching over 8 bases. The receptor's source is a woman aged 35 to 49 who had recovered from COVID-19. CDR3 coding DNA: TGCGCCAGCAGCTCGTCGGGACTAGTTAATGAGCAGTTCTTC. The encoded protein is CASSSSGLVNEQFF.